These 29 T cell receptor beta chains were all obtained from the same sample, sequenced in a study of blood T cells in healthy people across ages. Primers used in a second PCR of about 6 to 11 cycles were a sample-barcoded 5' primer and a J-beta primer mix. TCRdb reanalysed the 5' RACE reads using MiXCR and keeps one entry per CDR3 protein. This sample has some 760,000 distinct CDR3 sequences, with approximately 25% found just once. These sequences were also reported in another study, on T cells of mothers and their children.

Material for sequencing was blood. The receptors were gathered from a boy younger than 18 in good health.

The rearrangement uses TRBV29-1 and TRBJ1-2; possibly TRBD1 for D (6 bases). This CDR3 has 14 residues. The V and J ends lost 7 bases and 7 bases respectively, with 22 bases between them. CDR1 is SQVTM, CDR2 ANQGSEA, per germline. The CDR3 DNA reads TGCAGCGCCAACACCGCGGGCCTACAGGGTGGCTACACCTTC. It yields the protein CSANTAGLQGGYTF.

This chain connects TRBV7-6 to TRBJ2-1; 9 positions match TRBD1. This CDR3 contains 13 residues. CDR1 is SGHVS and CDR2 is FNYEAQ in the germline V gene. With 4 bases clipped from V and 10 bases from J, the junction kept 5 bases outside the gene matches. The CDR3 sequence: CASSYHRGPEQFF. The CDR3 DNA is TGTGCCAGCAGCTACCACAGGGGGCCCGAGCAGTTCTTC.

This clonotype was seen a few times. CDR3 loop: CSARDLRKQTITDTQYF. Written as DNA, the CDR3 is TGCAGTGCTAGAGATCTCAGAAAACAGACCATCACAGATACGCAGTATTTT. This chain links TRBV20-1 with TRBJ2-3, with no clear D. The CDR3 totals 17 residues. V was pared by 0 bases and J by 2 bases, with 18 bases between. Per the germline V gene, CDR1 is DFQATT and CDR2 is SNEGSKA (reference sequence).

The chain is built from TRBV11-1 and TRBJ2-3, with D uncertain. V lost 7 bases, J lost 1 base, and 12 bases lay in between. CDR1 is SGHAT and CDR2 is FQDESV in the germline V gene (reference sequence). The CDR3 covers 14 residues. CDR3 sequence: CASTRWWGTDTQYF. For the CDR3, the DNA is TGTGCCAGCACCCGGTGGTGGGGCACAGATACGCAGTATTTT.

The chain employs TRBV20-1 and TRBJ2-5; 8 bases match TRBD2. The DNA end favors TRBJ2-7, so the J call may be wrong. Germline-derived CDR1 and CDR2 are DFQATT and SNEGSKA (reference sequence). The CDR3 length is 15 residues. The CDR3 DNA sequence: TGCAGTGCTAGGGAGCGGGGGCGGGCCTCCTACGAGCAGTACTTC. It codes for CSARERGRASYEQYF.

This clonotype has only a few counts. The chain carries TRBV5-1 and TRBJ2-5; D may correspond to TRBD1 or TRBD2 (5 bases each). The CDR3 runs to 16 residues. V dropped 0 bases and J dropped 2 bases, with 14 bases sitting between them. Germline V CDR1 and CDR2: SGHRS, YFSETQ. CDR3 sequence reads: CASSLVGLGVQETQYF. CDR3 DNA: TGCGCCAGCAGCTTGGTCGGTCTGGGGGTACAAGAGACCCAGTACTTC.

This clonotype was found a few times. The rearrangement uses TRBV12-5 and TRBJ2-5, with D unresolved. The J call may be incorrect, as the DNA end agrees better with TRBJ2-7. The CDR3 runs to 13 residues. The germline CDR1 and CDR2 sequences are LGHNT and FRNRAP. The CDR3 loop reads CASGLVEVGEQYF. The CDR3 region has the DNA TGTGCTAGTGGTTTGGTAGAGGTCGGCGAGCAGTACTTC.

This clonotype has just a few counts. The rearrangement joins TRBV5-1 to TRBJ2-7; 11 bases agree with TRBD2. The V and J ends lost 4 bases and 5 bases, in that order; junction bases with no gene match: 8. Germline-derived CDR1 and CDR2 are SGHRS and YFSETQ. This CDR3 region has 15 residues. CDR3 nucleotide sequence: TGCGCCAGCAGCCTACCTAGCGGGGGGTACGACGAGCAGTACTTC. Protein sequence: CASSLPSGGYDEQYF.

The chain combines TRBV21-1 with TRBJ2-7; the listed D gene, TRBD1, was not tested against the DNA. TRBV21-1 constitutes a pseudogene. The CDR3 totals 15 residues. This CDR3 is CASSMGGQGAEEQYF. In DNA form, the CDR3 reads TGTGCCAGCAGCATGGGCGGACAGGGGGCTGAAGAGCAGTACTTC.

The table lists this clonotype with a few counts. CDR3 residues: CASSQDRNYGYTF. As DNA, the CDR3 is TGTGCCAGCTCGCAGGACAGGAACTATGGCTACACCTTC. This chain links TRBV18 with TRBJ1-2, with 7 bases that match TRBD1. This CDR3 spans 13 amino acids. Trimming removed 6 bases from V and 2 bases from J; junction bases left unmatched: 3. The germline V gene has CDR1 KGHSH and CDR2 LQKENI.

CDR3 in DNA: TGTGCCAGCAGCCGGGGACAGTACGAGCAGTACTTC. This encodes CASSRGQYEQYF. This rearrangement joins TRBV28 to TRBJ2-7; 7 nucleotides match TRBD1. Germline CDR1 MDHEN, CDR2 SYDVKM. The CDR3 totals 12 residues. The V gene end was trimmed by 6 bases and the J gene end by 4 bases; junction bases not matched to a gene: 3.

The CDR3 bases are TGCAGCGTCACAGGGGTGGTGAAAGTCGGCTACACCTTC. It codes for CSVTGVVKVGYTF. This rearrangement joins TRBV29-1 to TRBJ1-2, with TRBD1 matching over 7 bases. The germline CDR1 and CDR2 sequences are SQVTM and ANQGSEA. Trimming removed 6 bases from V and 8 bases from J; junction bases left unmatched: 12. The CDR3 has 13 residues.

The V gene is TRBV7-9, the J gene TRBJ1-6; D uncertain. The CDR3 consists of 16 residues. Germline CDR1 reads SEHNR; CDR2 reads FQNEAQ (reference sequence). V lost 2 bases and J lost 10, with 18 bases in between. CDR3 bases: TGTGCCAGCAGCTTAATTTTCGGCGGACCTGGGTCACCCCTCCACTTT. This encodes CASSLIFGGPGSPLHF. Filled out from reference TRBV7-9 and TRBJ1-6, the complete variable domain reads DTGVSQNPRHKITKRGQNVTFRCDPISEHNRLYWYRQTLGQGPEFLTYFQNEAQLEKSRLLSDRFSAERPKGSFSTLEIQRTEQGDSAMYLCASSLIFGGPGSPLHFGNGTRLTVT.

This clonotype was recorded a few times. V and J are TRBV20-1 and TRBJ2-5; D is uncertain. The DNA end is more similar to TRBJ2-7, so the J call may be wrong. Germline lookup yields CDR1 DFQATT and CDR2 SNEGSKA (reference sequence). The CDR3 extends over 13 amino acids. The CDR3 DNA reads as TGCAGTGCTAGAGATCCCCCCCAATACGAGCAGTACTTC. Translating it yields CSARDPPQYEQYF.

CDR3 in amino acids: CSVDGDLRDRQHTDTQYF. Here the CDR3 DNA reads TGCAGCGTTGATGGAGACCTGAGGGACAGACAGCACACAGATACGCAGTATTTT. V and J are TRBV29-1 and TRBJ2-3; 7 nucleotides agree with TRBD1. The germline V gene encodes CDR1 SQVTM and CDR2 ANQGSEA. V shed 3 bases, J shed 2 bases, and the junction held 17 bases outside the gene matches. The CDR3 has 18 amino acids.

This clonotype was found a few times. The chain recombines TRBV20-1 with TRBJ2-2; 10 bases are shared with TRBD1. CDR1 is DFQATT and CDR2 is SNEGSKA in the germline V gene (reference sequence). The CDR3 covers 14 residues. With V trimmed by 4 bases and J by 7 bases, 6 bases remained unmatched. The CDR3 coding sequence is TGCAGTGCTATGACAGGGGGCGCAGACGGGGAGCTGTTTTTT. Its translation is CSAMTGGADGELFF.

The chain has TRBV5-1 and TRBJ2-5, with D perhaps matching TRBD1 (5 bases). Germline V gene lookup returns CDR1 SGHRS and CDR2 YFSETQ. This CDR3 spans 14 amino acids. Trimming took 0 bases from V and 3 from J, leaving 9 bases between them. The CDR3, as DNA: TGCGCCAGCAGCTTGGCCGTCAGGGAAGAGACCCAGTACTTC. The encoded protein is CASSLAVREETQYF.

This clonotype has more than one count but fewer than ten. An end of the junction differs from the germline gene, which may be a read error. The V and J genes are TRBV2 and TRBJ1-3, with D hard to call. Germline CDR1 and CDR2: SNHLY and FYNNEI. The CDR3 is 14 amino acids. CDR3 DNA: TGTGCCAGCAGGGCGGAAATCTCTGGAAACACCACATATTTT. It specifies CASRAEISGNTTYF.

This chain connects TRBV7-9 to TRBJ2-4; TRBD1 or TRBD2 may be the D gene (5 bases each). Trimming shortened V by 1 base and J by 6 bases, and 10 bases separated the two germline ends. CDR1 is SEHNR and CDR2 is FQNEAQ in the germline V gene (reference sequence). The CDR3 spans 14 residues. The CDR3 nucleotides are TGTGCCAGCAGCTTAGGCGGTGGGGGAAACATTCAGTACTTC. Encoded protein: CASSLGGGGNIQYF. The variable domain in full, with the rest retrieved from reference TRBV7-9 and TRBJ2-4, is DTGVSQNPRHKITKRGQNVTFRCDPISEHNRLYWYRQTLGQGPEFLTYFQNEAQLEKSRLLSDRFSAERPKGSFSTLEIQRTEQGDSAMYLCASSLGGGGNIQYFGAGTRLSVL.

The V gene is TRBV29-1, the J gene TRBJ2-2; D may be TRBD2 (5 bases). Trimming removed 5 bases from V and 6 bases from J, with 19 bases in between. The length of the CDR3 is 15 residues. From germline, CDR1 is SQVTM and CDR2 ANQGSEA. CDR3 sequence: CSVSGVALGPGELFF. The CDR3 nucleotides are TGCAGCGTTTCCGGGGTGGCCCTAGGCCCCGGGGAGCTGTTTTTT.

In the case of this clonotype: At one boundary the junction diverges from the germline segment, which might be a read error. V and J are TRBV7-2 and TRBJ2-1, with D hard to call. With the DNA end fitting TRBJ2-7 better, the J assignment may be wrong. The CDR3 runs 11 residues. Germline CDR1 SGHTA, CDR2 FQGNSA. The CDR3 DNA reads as TGTGCCAGCACCTTAACACACGAGCAGTACTTC. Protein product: CASTLTHEQYF.

In DNA, the CDR3 is TGTGCCAGCAGCCAAGGACTAGCGGGGGGACGCTACAATGAGCAGTTCTTC. Its protein is CASSQGLAGGRYNEQFF. The chain couples TRBV14 to TRBJ2-5, with TRBD2 matching over 13 bases. The J call may be in error: the DNA end matches TRBJ2-1 better. The germline V gene has CDR1 SGHDN and CDR2 FVKESK. The length of the CDR3 is 17 residues.

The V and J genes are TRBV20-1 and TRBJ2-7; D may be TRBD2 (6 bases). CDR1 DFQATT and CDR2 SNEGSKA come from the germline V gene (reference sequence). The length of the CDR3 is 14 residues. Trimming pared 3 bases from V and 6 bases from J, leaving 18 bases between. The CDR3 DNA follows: TGCAGTGCTAGGTCGTACAAGGGAGGATCCGAGCAGTACTTC. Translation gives CSARSYKGGSEQYF.

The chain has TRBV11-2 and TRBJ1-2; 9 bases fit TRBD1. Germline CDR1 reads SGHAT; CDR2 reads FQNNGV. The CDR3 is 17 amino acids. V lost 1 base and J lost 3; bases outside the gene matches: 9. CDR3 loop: CASSLVPPRDRDYGYTF. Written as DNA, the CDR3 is TGTGCCAGCAGCTTAGTTCCCCCGCGGGACAGGGACTATGGCTACACCTTC.

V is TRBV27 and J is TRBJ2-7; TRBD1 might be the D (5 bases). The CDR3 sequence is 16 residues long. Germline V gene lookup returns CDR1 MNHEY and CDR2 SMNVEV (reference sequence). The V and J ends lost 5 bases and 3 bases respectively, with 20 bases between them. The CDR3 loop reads CASSPPPLTEFYEQYF. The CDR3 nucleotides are TGTGCCAGCAGTCCTCCGCCCCTGACAGAGTTCTACGAGCAGTACTTC.

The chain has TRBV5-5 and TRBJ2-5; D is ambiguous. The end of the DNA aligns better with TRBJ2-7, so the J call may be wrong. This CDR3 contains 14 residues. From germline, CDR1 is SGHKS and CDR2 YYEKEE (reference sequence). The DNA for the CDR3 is TGTGCCAGCAGCTTGGACGTCTTTAGGTACGAGCAGTACTTC. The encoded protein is CASSLDVFRYEQYF.

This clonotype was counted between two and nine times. The CDR3 loop reads CSVEDPGTTGQYF. The CDR3 DNA reads as TGCAGCGTTGAGGATCCCGGGACCACCGGGCAGTACTTC. The genes are TRBV29-1 and TRBJ2-7; the D call may be TRBD1 or TRBD2 (5 bases each). The CDR3 extends over 13 amino acids. Trimming took 3 bases from V and 9 from J, leaving 18 bases between them. Germline V gene data show CDR1 as SQVTM and CDR2 as ANQGSEA.

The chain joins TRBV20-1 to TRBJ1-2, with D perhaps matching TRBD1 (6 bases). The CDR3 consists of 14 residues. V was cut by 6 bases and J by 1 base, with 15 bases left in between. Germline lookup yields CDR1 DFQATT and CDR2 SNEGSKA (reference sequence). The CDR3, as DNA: TGCAGTGCCTTGGACAGTATGGGTAACTATGGCTACACCTTC. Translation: CSALDSMGNYGYTF.

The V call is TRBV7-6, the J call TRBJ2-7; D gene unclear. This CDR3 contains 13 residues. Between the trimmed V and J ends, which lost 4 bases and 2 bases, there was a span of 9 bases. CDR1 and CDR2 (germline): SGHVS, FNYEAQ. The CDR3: CASSSQVPYEQYF. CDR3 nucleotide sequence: TGTGCCAGCAGCTCCCAGGTACCCTACGAGCAGTACTTC.